This record concerns one T cell receptor (beta chain) sequence. Its antigen is unknown. Germline CDR1 is SEHNR and CDR2 is FQNEAQ (reference sequence). V dropped 5 bases and J dropped 5; count of bases not matched to a gene: 6. The CDR3 loop spans 14 amino acids. These data belong to a study of T-cell memory formation after mild COVID-19. Whole-study context: In these data, TCR clusters were largely donor specific. Study-wide results and limits: While clones contracting from day 15 to 85 were balanced between CD4 and CD8, later expanders leaned CD4+. Among contracting clones, CD4+ were mainly CM/EM and CD8+ enriched in EMRA. Specificity for SARS-CoV-2 was not confirmed among the second-wave clones peaking on day 37.

From the 5' RACE reads, TCRdb called clonotypes with MiXCR, one entry per CDR3 protein. The data hold roughly 350,000 distinct CDR3 sequences, with roughly 13% observed a single time. Sequencing was done on a sample of PBMCs or a T cell subset sorted from them (not recorded which). The rearrangement uses TRBV7-9 and TRBJ1-1; 9 nucleotides align to TRBD1. This TCR came from a young man who had mild COVID-19 (a few samples of this study predate the infection). Cell type and time point are not known. The CDR3 is CASSPRTGETEAFF. In DNA, the CDR3 is TGTGCCAGCAGCCCCCGGACAGGGGAAACTGAAGCTTTCTTT.